This TCR beta chain comes out of a study of T-cell reconstitution after alpha-beta-depleted transplantation in children. Germline CDR1 and CDR2: SGHRS and YFSETQ. The CDR3 has 14 residues. Between the trimmed V and J ends, which lost 6 bases and 5 bases, there was a span of 17 bases. There are a few counts of this clonotype. Unique molecular identifiers were built into the TCRbeta library. TCRdb recomputed calls from the PCR reads with MiXCR, one row per CDR3 protein. This table holds around 200,000 distinct CDR3 sequences, 8% to 9.5% found once. This TCR came from a human donor who donated a stem cell graft to a child with acute lymphoblastic leukemia. The input for sequencing was PBMCs from the stem cell graft donor, taken from the stem cell graft. The chain carries TRBV5-1 and TRBJ1-1; maybe TRBD1 (5 bases). CDR3 protein: CASTPGTVGTEAFF. The CDR3 DNA sequence: TGCGCCAGCACCCCGGGGACCGTGGGTACTGAAGCTTTCTTT.